This section outlines one T cell receptor beta chain sequence together with its context. Its matching antigen is unknown. These data originate in a study of vaccination and CD4 T cells after COVID-19. Treatment described: roughly ten-day PBMC culture with coronavirus spike peptide pools or control peptides (ViraFEST assay). Study-wide results and caveats: Convalescent patients showed a median around 85% of reactive clones that were seen only post-vaccination.

Sequencing of the DNA from cultured CD4+ T cells was carried out with the Oncomine TCR Beta short-read assay. TCRdb analysed the PCR reads with MiXCR anew, one entry per CDR3 protein. The sample records some 16,000 distinct CDR3 sequences, roughly 51% being singletons. The TCR comes from a human donor who had recovered from COVID-19. Sample: CD4+ T cells from blood, cultured in vitro.

DNA of the CDR3: TGTGCCATCAGCTTCGGGGGAGCAGATACGCAGTATTTT. Its protein is CAISFGGADTQYF. The V gene is TRBV10-3, the J gene TRBJ2-3, with a weak D call TRBD2 (6 bases). This CDR3 has 13 amino acids. V dropped 6 bases and J dropped 4 bases, with 11 bases sitting between them. CDR1 is ENHRY and CDR2 is SYGVKD in the germline V gene.